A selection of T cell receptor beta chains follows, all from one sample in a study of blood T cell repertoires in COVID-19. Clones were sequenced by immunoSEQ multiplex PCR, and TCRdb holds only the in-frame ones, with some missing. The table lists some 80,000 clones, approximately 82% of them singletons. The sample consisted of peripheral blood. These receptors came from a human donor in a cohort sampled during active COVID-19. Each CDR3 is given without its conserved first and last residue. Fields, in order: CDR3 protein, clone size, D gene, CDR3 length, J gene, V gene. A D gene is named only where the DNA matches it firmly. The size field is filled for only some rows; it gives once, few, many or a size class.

AIGQYGYT,NA,NA,8,TRBJ1-2,TRBV10-3
AWVQGYEQF,NA,TRBD1,9,TRBJ2-1,TRBV30
ASSRGETQY,NA,NA,9,TRBJ2-5,TRBV11-3
AWSVRRAGGTPHEQY,NA,TRBD2,15,TRBJ2-7,TRBV30
ASNLPGGDYGYT,NA,NA,12,TRBJ1-2,TRBV19
ASSPPGGRANTEAF,NA,NA,14,TRBJ1-1,TRBV28
ASSQDHQGAYEQY,NA,NA,13,TRBJ2-7,TRBV3-1/TRBV3-2
ASSVGGGAAYEQY,NA,NA,13,TRBJ2-7,TRBV9
ASSLRVSYNEQF,NA,NA,12,TRBJ2-1,TRBV5-1
ASSLEFGTGYTEAF,once,TRBD1,14,TRBJ1-1,TRBV7-2
ASSLAPAGLATQY,NA,TRBD2,13,TRBJ2-3,TRBV7-8
ATPGQGNTGELF,NA,TRBD1,12,TRBJ2-2,TRBV28
ASSVATRGAYNEQF,NA,TRBD2,14,TRBJ2-1,TRBV9
ASSSRGGPSYNEQF,NA,NA,14,TRBJ2-1,TRBV28
AWSPRDRSREGYT,NA,TRBD1,13,TRBJ1-2,TRBV30
ASSLGQGADTGELF,NA,TRBD1,14,TRBJ2-2,TRBV5-1
ASSEPPVAGEETQY,NA,TRBD2,14,TRBJ2-5,TRBV10-2
ASSVVGGVDTQY,NA,NA,12,TRBJ2-3,TRBV9
ASSTPGLGLADTQY,few,NA,14,TRBJ2-3,TRBV19
SVELNYGYT,NA,NA,9,TRBJ1-2,TRBV29-1
ASSIDHGSNQPQH,NA,NA,13,TRBJ1-5,TRBV19
ASSISSGTGGREQY,NA,TRBD1,14,TRBJ2-7,TRBV19
ASNPPTGGGYT,few,TRBD1,11,TRBJ1-2,TRBV28
ASSLEEGGMGTGELF,NA,NA,15,TRBJ2-2,TRBV11-2
ASSSTSGTGSYQPQH,NA,TRBD1,15,TRBJ1-5,TRBV7-9
ASSLLGLPKMEKLF,NA,NA,14,TRBJ1-4,TRBV23-1
ASSFGREGTEAF,NA,NA,12,TRBJ1-1,TRBV5-1
ASSRDTDDTQY,NA,NA,11,TRBJ2-3,TRBV12-3/TRBV12-4
ASSPSTDHNEQF,NA,NA,12,TRBJ2-1,TRBV11-3